This T cell receptor beta chain was profiled in a study of blood T cell repertoires in COVID-19. The CDR3 loop spans 16 amino acids. The germline V gene encodes CDR1 MDHEN and CDR2 SYDVKM. The V end lost 3 bases, the J end lost 7 bases, and 18 bases lay between the germline ends. Clones were sequenced by immunoSEQ multiplex PCR, and TCRdb holds only the in-frame ones, with some missing. In the table there are some 200,000 clones, about 87% of which are singletons. The rearrangement links TRBV28 to TRBJ1-4, with a weak D call TRBD1 (6 bases). The source material was peripheral blood. This receptor was obtained from a man aged 35 to 55 with active or convalescent COVID-19. The DNA for the CDR3 is TGTGCCAGCAGTTTGGTGGAGGGGGAGGGTCGTGAAAAACTGTTTTTT. This encodes CASSLVEGEGREKLFF.